This T cell receptor beta chain was identified during a study of OX40 agonist ivuxolimab in advanced cancers. Using immunoSEQ multiplex PCR, the repertoire was profiled, and TCRdb retains in-frame clones only, with some absent. The sample carries tens of thousands of clones, roughly 84% recorded once. The sampling schedule covered blood at baseline, cycle 4 day 1, and cycle 7 day 1. Germline trimming cut 4 bases from V and 5 bases from J; bases unmatched to any gene: 6. The V gene's germline CDR1 is SGHNT and CDR2 YYREEE (reference sequence). This CDR3 is 16 amino acids long. This TCR derives from an adult with an advanced solid tumor such as melanoma, head and neck, liver or kidney cancer. The chain is built from TRBV5-4 and TRBJ2-5, with 15 bases fitting TRBD2. The sample consisted of CD4+ or CD8+ T cells sorted from blood, taken in a trial of the OX40 agonist ivuxolimab. DNA for the CDR3: TGTGCCAGCAGCAACGGACTAGCGGGAGGGTTGGAGACCCAGTACTTC. Its protein product is CASSNGLAGGLETQYF. Full variable domain (rest looked up from reference TRBV5-4 and TRBJ2-5): ETGVTQSPTHLIKTRGQQVTLRCSSQSGHNTVSWYQQALGQGPQFIFQYYREEENGRGNFPPRFSGLQFPNYSSELNVNALELDDSALYLCASSNGLAGGLETQYFGPGTRLLVL.